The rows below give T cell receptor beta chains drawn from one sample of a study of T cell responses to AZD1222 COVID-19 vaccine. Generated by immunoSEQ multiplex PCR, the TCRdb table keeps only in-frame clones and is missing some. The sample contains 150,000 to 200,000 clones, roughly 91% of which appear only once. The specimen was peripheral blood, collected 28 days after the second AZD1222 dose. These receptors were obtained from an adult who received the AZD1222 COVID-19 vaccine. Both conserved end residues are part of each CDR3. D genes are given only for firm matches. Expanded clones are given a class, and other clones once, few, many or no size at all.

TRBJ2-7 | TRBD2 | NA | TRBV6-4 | TGTGCCAGCAGTGTAGCGGGGGGCTCCTACGAGCAGTACTTC | CASSVAGGSYEQYF
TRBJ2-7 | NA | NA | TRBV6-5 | TGTGCCAGCCGCCTGGGACACTTCCGGGAGCAGTACTTC | CASRLGHFREQYF
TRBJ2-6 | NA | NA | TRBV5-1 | TGCGCCAGCAGCCCGGCACTATCTGGGGCCAACGTCCTGACTTTC | CASSPALSGANVLTF
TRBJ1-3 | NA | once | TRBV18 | TGTGCCAGCTCCCTTCCGGGACTCCTCTATTTT | CASSLPGLLYF
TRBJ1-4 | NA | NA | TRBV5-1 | TGCGCCAGCAGCCCCACCGGGACGGGGGGGGAAAAACTGTTTTTT | CASSPTGTGGEKLFF
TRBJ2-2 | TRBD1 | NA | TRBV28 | TGTGCCAGCAGTTTACGCCCGACAGGGGCCACCGGGGAGCTGTTTTTT | CASSLRPTGATGELFF
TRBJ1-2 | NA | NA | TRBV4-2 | TGTGCCAGCAGCCAAGATCGGCAGGGACAAGGCTACACCTTC | CASSQDRQGQGYTF
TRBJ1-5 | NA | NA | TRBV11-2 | TGTGCCAGCAGCATGACAGATCAGGGGCCCCAGCATTTT | CASSMTDQGPQHF
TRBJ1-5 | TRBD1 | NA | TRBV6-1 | TGTGCCAGCAGGGAAGGGACAGTTCATGGGCCCCAGCATTTT | CASREGTVHGPQHF
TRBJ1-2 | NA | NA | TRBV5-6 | TGTGCCAGCAGCTCCACTAATTTGGCAGGCCATGGCTACACCTTC | CASSSTNLAGHGYTF
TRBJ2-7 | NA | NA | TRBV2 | TGTGCCAGCAGTGAAGCGCTACCCCCCTTGCAGTACTTC | CASSEALPPLQYF
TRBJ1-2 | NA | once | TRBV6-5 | TGTGCCAGCAGTTACCTCGGGGGACTCTATGGCTACACCTTC | CASSYLGGLYGYTF
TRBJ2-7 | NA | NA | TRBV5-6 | TGTGCCAGCAGCTTGGGTGCGGTAACCTACGAGCAGTACTTC | CASSLGAVTYEQYF
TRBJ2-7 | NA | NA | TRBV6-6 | TGTGCCAGCACGAGGGGTGTTTCCTACGAGCAGTACTTC | CASTRGVSYEQYF
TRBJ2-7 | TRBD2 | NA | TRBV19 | TGTGCCAGTAGTATGGAAGCGGGAGGGACCTACGAGCAGTACTTC | CASSMEAGGTYEQYF
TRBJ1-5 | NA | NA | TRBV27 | TGTGCCAGCAGTTTATCGAAGGGGGGCGATCAGCCCCAGCATTTT | CASSLSKGGDQPQHF
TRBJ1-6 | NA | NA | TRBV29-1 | TGCAGCGTTAAGGCTGGATATAATTCACCCCTCCACTTT | CSVKAGYNSPLHF
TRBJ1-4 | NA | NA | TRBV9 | TGTGCCAGCAGCGTAGACGCGGAGGGTATGATATCAGTAAAACTGTTTTTT | CASSVDAEGMISVKLFF
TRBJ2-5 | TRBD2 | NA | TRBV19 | TGTGCCACCAGTACTGCGGGGGGTGGTAAAAAGACCCAGTACTTC | CATSTAGGGKKTQYF
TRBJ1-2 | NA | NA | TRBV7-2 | TGTGCCAGCAAAGGGGTAGACGGCTACACCTTC | CASKGVDGYTF
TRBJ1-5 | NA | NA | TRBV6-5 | TGTGCCAGCAGGGGGTTGGGTCATAGCAATCAGCCCCAGCATTTT | CASRGLGHSNQPQHF
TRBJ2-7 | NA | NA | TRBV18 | TGTGCCAGCTCACCAGGTCAGACTATGCAGTACTTC | CASSPGQTMQYF